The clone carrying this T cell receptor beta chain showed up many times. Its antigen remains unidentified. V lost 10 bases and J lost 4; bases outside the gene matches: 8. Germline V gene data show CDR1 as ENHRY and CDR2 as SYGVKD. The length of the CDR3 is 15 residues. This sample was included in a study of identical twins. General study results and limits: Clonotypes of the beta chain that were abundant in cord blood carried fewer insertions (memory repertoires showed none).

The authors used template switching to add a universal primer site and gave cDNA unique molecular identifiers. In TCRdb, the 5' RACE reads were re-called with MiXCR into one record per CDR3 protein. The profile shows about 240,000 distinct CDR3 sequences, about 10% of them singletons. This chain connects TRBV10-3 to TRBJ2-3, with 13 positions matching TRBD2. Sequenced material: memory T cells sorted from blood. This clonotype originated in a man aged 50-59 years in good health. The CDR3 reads CATRLAGGRADTQYF. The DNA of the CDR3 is TGTGCCACACGACTAGCGGGGGGAAGGGCAGATACGCAGTATTTT.